Each of the 14 T cell receptor beta chains below was sequenced from the same sample in a study of human T cells and chemical hapten exposure. Time point specified: pre-sensitization, week 0. Treatment indicated: therapeutic diphenylcyclopropenone sensitization with weekly scalp DPC. TCRdb reanalysed the RACE reads using MiXCR and keeps one entry per CDR3 protein. The data contain tens of thousands of distinct CDR3 sequences, about 11% of them singletons. The source was whole blood, collected in connection with sensitization to the hapten diphenylcyclopropenone (DPC). Receptor source: a woman between 35 and 50 years old with alopecia areata. Some clones in this sample may be carry-over from other donors' samples.

Judged by abundance, this clonotype is medium-sized. The chain is built from TRBV13 and TRBJ2-1, with 10 bases matching TRBD2. The V and J ends lost 0 bases and 9 bases, in that order; junction bases with no gene match: 8. Germline-derived CDR1 and CDR2 are PRHDT and FYEKMQ (reference sequence). The CDR3 spans 16 residues. This CDR3 is CASSLGDWTSGSEQFF. For the CDR3, the DNA is TGTGCCAGCAGCTTAGGGGATTGGACTAGCGGCAGTGAGCAGTTCTTC.

V is TRBV20-1 and J is TRBJ2-1; D is possibly TRBD2 (6 bases). Germline assignment: CDR1 DFQATT and CDR2 SNEGSKA (reference sequence). With 0 bases removed from V and 12 bases from J, the gap between germline ends came to 18 bases. The length of the CDR3 is 14 residues. CDR3 bases: TGCAGTGCTAGAGATAGGGCAACTAGCCAACTGCAGTTCTTC. The encoded protein is CSARDRATSQLQFF.

This clonotype was counted ten times or more. This chain connects TRBV12-3 or TRBV12-4 to TRBJ1-1, with unresolved D. The CDR3 has 11 amino acids. The V end lost 6 bases, the J end lost 1 base, and 3 bases lay between the germline ends. The CDR3 protein is CASRGNTEAFF. The CDR3 bases are TGTGCCAGCAGGGGGAACACTGAAGCTTTCTTT.

This clonotype was seen more than once but under ten times. V gene TRBV11-2 combines with J gene TRBJ2-7, with 13 bases lining up with TRBD2. CDR3 length: 17 residues. Germline assignment: CDR1 SGHAT and CDR2 FQNNGV. V trimming: 1 base; J trimming: 1 base; junction bases outside the gene matches: 4. The CDR3: CASSLGQGLAGSYEQYF. DNA of the CDR3: TGTGCCAGCAGCTTAGGTCAGGGACTAGCGGGATCCTACGAGCAGTACTTC.

This clonotype was seen a few times. V usage is TRBV6-2 or TRBV6-3 and J usage is TRBJ1-4; possibly TRBD1 for D (5 bases). Looked up from germline, CDR1 is MNHEY and CDR2 is SVGEGT. The CDR3 length is 15 residues. The V gene lost 4 bases and the J gene lost 8 bases, with 17 bases spanning the gap. The CDR3 is CASSSRDPGAEKLFF. CDR3 nucleotides: TGTGCCAGCAGTTCCCGGGACCCGGGAGCCGAAAAACTGTTTTTT.

This clonotype was counted between two and nine times. This chain joins TRBV3-2 and TRBJ2-4; the table's D call, TRBD1, was not checked against the DNA. TRBV3-2 is a pseudogene locus. This CDR3 is 17 amino acids long. The CDR3 DNA sequence: TGTGCCAGCAGCCAGGCCCCCCGGGACAGGGGGCGCAAGGGGAAGTACTTC. It codes for CASSQAPRDRGRKGKYF.

This clonotype was found many times. The gene calls are TRBV28 and TRBJ1-2, with 9 bases aligning to TRBD1. With 5 bases clipped from V and 6 bases from J, the junction kept 7 bases outside the gene matches. The length of the CDR3 is 14 residues. Germline CDR1 MDHEN, CDR2 SYDVKM. Written as DNA, the CDR3 is TGTGCCAGCAGTCGCGGACAGGGGCGGGATGGCTACACCTTC. It encodes CASSRGQGRDGYTF.

This clonotype was recorded a few times. V gene TRBV11-2 combines with J gene TRBJ1-6; unclear D gene. Germline CDR1 is SGHAT and CDR2 is FQNNGV. CDR3 length: 14 residues. V lost 1 base and J lost 7, with 8 bases in between. The DNA of the CDR3 is TGTGCCAGCAGCTTAGCCGGCTTAAATTCACCCCTCCACTTT. Translated: CASSLAGLNSPLHF. Variable domain in full (rest from reference TRBV11-2 and TRBJ1-6): EAGVAQSPRYKIIEKRQSVAFWCNPISGHATLYWYQQILGQGPKLLIQFQNNGVVDDSQLPKDRFSAERLKGVDSTLKIQPAKLEDSAVYLCASSLAGLNSPLHFGNGTRLTVT.

This chain uses TRBV6-2 or TRBV6-3 with TRBJ2-7, with D possibly matching TRBD1 (6 bases). There are 13 residues in the CDR3. V shed 9 bases and J shed 2 bases, with 14 bases lying between them. Germline V gene sequence: CDR1 MNHEY, CDR2 SVGEGT. The CDR3 reads CASSNRVPYEQYF. CDR3 DNA sequence: TGTGCCAGTTCAAACAGGGTCCCCTACGAGCAGTACTTC.

This clonotype was observed at least ten times. CDR3 in amino acids: CASSQDSGDTQYF. The CDR3 DNA follows: TGTGCCAGCAGCCAAGATAGCGGAGATACGCAGTATTTT. This sequence joins TRBV3-1 and TRBJ2-3, with D maybe TRBD2 (6 bases). CDR1 is LGHDT and CDR2 is YNNKEL in the germline V gene (reference sequence). V gave up 0 bases and J gave up 5 bases, with 6 bases separating them. The CDR3 spans 13 residues.

This clonotype showed up just a few times. The rearrangement joins TRBV15 to TRBJ1-5; D unclear. Trimming cost V 0 bases and J 3 bases, with 6 bases left between them. Germline CDR1 is LNHNV and CDR2 is YYDKDF (reference sequence). CDR3 length: 14 amino acids. The CDR3 loop is CATSRDGVNQPQHF. As DNA, the CDR3 is TGTGCCACCAGCAGAGACGGAGTCAATCAGCCCCAGCATTTT.

In this sample, this clonotype turned up a few times. V is TRBV7-6 and J is TRBJ1-1; D is unresolved. Trimming removed 4 bases at V and 2 bases at J, with 8 bases between. CDR3 length: 13 amino acids. Germline values: CDR1 SGHVS, CDR2 FNYEAQ. CDR3 bases: TGTGCCAGCAGCTCTTACACAAACACTGAAGCTTTCTTT. It codes for CASSSYTNTEAFF.

This clonotype was detected a few times. This chain joins TRBV25-1 and TRBJ2-7; TRBD2 agrees at 10 bases. Germline assignment: CDR1 MGHDK and CDR2 SYGVNS. The CDR3 covers 14 residues. The J segment lost 9 bases and the V segment lost 4 bases, leaving 9 bases of the junction unmatched. This chain's CDR3 is CASSGLAGVNGQYF. DNA for the CDR3: TGTGCCAGCAGTGGGCTAGCGGGGGTGAACGGGCAGTACTTC.

This clonotype was seen a few times. The genes are TRBV7-8 and TRBJ1-5; D may be TRBD1 (6 bases). V gave up 3 bases and J gave up 5 bases, with 14 bases separating them. Germline assignment: CDR1 SGHVS and CDR2 FQNEAQ. The CDR3 sequence is 15 residues long. The CDR3 sequence is CASSFRGQSDQPQHF. DNA for the CDR3: TGTGCCAGCAGCTTCAGGGGCCAGTCCGATCAGCCCCAGCATTTT. Full variable domain (missing parts from reference TRBV7-8 and TRBJ1-5): GAGVSQSPRYKVAKRGQDVALRCDPISGHVSLFWYQQALGQGPEFLTYFQNEAQLDKSGLPSDRFFAERPEGSVSTLKIQRTQQEDSAVYLCASSFRGQSDQPQHFGDGTRLSIL.